This TCR beta chain is drawn from a study of T cells in Graves' hyperthyroidism and ophthalmopathy. Findings and caveats of the study: The authors' 13 V-J model separated ophthalmopathy from stable hyperthyroidism.

Trimming removed 1 base at V and 1 base at J, with 10 bases between. The CDR3 has 15 residues. Germline lookup yields CDR1 SEHNR and CDR2 FQNEAQ (reference sequence). This clonotype was detected ten times or more. Its antigen is unidentified. RNA transcripts served as the template for amplifying TCR beta CDR3 regions. With the HTBI primer set, the TCR CDR3 went through a first round of RT-PCR. TCRdb re-called the multiplex PCR reads through MiXCR, storing one row per CDR3 protein. The sample carries around 600,000 distinct CDR3 sequences, approximately 14% recorded once. The V call is TRBV7-9, the J call TRBJ2-5; D not resolved. Sequenced material: blood. The clonotype originates from a woman aged 45-65 years with Graves' ophthalmopathy. The DNA for the CDR3 is TGTGCCAGCAGCTTAGATAGGTACAGCCAAGAGACCCAGTACTTC. This translates into CASSLDRYSQETQYF. The full variable domain, rest sourced from reference TRBV7-9 and TRBJ2-5, is DTGVSQNPRHKITKRGQNVTFRCDPISEHNRLYWYRQTLGQGPEFLTYFQNEAQLEKSRLLSDRFSAERPKGSFSTLEIQRTEQGDSAMYLCASSLDRYSQETQYFGPGTRLLVL.